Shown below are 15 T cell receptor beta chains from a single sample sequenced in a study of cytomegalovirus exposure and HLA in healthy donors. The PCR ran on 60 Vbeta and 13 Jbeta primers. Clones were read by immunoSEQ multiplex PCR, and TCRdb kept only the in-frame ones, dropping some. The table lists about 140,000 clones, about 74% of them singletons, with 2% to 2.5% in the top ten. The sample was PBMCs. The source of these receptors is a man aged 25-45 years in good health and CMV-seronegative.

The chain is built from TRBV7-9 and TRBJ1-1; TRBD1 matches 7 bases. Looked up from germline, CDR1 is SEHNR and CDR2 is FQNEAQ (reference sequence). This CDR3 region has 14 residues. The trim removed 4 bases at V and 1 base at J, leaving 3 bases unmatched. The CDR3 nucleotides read TGTGCCAGCAGCTCGGGACAGTCGAACACTGAAGCTTTCTTT. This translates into CASSSGQSNTEAFF.

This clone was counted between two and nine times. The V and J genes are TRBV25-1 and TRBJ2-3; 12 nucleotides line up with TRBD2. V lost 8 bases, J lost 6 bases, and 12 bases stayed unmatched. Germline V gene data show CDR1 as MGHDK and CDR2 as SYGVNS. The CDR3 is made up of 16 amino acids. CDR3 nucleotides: TGTGCCAGCTCTGGTGGGCTAGCGGGAGGGCGCGATACGCAGTATTTT. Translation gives CASSGGLAGGRDTQYF. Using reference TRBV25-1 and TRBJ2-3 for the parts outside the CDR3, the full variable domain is EADIYQTPRYLVIGTGKKITLECSQTMGHDKMYWYQQDPGMELHLIHYSYGVNSTEKGDLSSESTVSRIRTEHFPLTLESARPSHTSQYLCASSGGLAGGRDTQYFGPGTRLTVL.

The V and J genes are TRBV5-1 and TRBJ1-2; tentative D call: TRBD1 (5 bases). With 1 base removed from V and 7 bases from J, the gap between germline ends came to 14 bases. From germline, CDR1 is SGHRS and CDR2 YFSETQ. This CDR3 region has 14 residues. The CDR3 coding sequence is TGCGCCAGCAGCTTGAGTGGCAGGGTCGGTGGCTACACCTTC. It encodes CASSLSGRVGGYTF.

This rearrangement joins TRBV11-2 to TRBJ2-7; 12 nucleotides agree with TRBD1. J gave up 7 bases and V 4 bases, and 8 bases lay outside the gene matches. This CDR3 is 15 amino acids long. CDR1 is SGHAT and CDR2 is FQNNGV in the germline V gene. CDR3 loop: CASSSSGTGGDEQYF. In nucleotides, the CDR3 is TGTGCCAGCAGCTCGTCCGGGACAGGGGGCGATGAGCAGTACTTC.

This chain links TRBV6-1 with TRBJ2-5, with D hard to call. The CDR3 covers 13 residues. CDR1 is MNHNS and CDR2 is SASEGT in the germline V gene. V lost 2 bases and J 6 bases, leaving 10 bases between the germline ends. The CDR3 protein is CASSENRIQTQYF. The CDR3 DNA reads TGTGCCAGCAGTGAAAACAGAATTCAGACCCAGTACTTC.

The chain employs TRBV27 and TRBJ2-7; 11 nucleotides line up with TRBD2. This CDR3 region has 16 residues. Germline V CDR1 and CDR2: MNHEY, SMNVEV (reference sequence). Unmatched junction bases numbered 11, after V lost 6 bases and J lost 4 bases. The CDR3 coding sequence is TGTGCCAGCAGCGTCCAGCAGACTAGCGGGACGTACGAGCAGTACTTC. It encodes CASSVQQTSGTYEQYF.

CDR3 nucleotides: TGTGCCAGCAGTATGCGACTAGCACGGTACGAGCAGTACTTC. Residues: CASSMRLARYEQYF. The rearrangement joins TRBV28 to TRBJ2-7; 7 bases line up with TRBD2. In germline, CDR1 is MDHEN, CDR2 SYDVKM. This CDR3 has 14 amino acids. V shed 5 bases and J 4 bases; nucleotides not matched to a gene: 8.

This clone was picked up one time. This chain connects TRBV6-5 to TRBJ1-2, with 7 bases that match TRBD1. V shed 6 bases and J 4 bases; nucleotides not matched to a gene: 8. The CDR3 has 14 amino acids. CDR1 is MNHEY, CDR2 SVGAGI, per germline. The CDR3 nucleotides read TGTGCCAGCAGGACGGGACAGAGAGTCTATGGCTACACCTTC. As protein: CASRTGQRVYGYTF.

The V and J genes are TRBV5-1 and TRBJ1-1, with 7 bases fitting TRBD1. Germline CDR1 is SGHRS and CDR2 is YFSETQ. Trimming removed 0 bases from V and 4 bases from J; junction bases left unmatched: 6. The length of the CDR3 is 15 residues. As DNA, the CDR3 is TGCGCCAGCAGCTTGGTCGCAGGGGGGAGCACTGAAGCTTTCTTT. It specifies CASSLVAGGSTEAFF. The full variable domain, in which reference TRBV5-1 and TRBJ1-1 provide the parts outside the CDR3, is KAGVTQTPRYLIKTRGQQVTLSCSPISGHRSVSWYQQTPGQGLQFLFEYFSETQRNKGNFPGRFSGRQFSNSRSEMNVSTLELGDSALYLCASSLVAGGSTEAFFGQGTRLTVV.

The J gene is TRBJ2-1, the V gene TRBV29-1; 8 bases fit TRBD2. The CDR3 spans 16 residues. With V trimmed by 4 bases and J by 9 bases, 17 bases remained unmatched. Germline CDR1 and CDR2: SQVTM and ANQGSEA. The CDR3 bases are TGCAGCGTTGTAGTAGGGACTAGTGAACCCTGGGGTGAGCAGTTCTTC. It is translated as CSVVVGTSEPWGEQFF.

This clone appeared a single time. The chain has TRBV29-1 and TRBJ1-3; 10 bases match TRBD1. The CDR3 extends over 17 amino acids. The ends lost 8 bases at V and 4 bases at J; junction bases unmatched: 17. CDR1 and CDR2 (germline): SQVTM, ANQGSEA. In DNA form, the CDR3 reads TGCAGCTTCCCCGGCGGACAGGGGGATTCGGGAGGAAACACCATATATTTT. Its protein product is CSFPGGQGDSGGNTIYF.

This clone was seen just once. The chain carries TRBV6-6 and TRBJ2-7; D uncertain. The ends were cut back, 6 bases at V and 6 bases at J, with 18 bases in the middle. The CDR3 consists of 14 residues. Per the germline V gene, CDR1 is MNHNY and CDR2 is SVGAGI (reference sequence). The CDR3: CASSLGRPAAEQYF. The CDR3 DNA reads TGTGCCAGCAGCCTAGGAAGACCTGCTGCCGAGCAGTACTTC.

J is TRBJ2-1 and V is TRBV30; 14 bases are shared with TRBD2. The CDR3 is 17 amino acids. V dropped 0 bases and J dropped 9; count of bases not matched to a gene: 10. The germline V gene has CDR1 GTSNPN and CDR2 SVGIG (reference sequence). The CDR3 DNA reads TGTGCCTGGAGTGTTTTTTGGACTAGCGGGAGGAGGAGTGAGCAGTTCTTC. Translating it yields CAWSVFWTSGRRSEQFF. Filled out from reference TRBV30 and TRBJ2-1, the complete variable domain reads SQTIHQWPATLVQPVGSPLSLECTVEGTSNPNLYWYRQAAGRGLQLLFYSVGIGQISSEVPQNLSASRPQDRQFILSSKKLLLSDSGFYLCAWSVFWTSGRRSEQFFGPGTRLTVL.

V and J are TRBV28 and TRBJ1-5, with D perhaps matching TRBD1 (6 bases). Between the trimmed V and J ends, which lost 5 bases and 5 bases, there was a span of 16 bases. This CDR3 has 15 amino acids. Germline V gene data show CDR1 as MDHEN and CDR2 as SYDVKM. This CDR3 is CASSKVLGGYQPQHF. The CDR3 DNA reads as TGTGCCAGCAGTAAAGTTTTAGGGGGATATCAGCCCCAGCATTTT.

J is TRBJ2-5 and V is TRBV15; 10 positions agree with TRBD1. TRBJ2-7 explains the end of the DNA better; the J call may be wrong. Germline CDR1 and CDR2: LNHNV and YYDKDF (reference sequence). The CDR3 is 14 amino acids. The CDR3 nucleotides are TGTGCCACCAGCATCCGGGACAGGGGCAACGAGCAGTACTTC. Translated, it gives CATSIRDRGNEQYF.